The 6 T cell receptor beta chains reported below all come from one sample, sequenced in a study of CD8 T cells in Susac syndrome (dated 2019 in TCRdb). The library relied on the immunoSEQ multiplex PCR assay. RNA was extracted using the RNeasy kit, and about 0.45 to 1 ug of the RNA was reverse transcribed with random hexamers. TCRdb reprocessed the public reads (quality trimming at Q25 with fastp, clone calling with MiXCR) and kept in-frame beta chains. Every CDR3 protein is listed once, alongside the most common genes and DNA of its rows. The sample table records about 94,000 distinct CDR3 sequences; roughly 94% of these occur just once. Clones ranked in the top ten supply about 0.3% of the sample. Sequencing used CD4+ T cells from PBMCs. The receptor source for this set is a human donor with Susac syndrome.

This sequence joins TRBV5-1 and TRBJ2-5; no firm D call. The CDR3 consists of 14 residues. Germline V lookup: CDR1 SGHRS, CDR2 YFSETQ. The V end was cut by 0 bases, the J end by 5 bases, with 11 bases between. The CDR3 sequence: CASSLEPDGETQYF. In DNA, the CDR3 is TGCGCCAGCAGCTTGGAGCCAGACGGCGAGACCCAGTACTTC.

V is TRBV29-1 and J is TRBJ1-4; D is unclear. Germline V lookup: CDR1 SQVTM, CDR2 ANQGSEA. The CDR3 contains 12 residues. V dropped 4 bases and J dropped 0 bases, with 3 bases sitting between them. The CDR3 here is CSVAATNEKLFF. CDR3 sequence (DNA): TGCAGCGTTGCTGCAACTAATGAAAAACTGTTTTTT.

This clonotype has a single count. The chain links TRBV7-2 to TRBJ2-7, with D possibly being TRBD2 (5 bases). Germline-derived CDR1 and CDR2 are SGHTA and FQGNSA. V lost 3 bases and J 6 bases, leaving 9 bases between the germline ends. CDR3 length: 12 residues. CDR3: CASSLLAGEQYF. The DNA for the CDR3 is TGTGCCAGCAGCTTGCTCGCGGGCGAGCAGTACTTC.

DNA for the CDR3: TGCGCCAGCAGCTTGGCCAGATTAGGGGAAAGGAACACTGAAGCTTTCTTT. Its protein product is CASSLARLGERNTEAFF. The chain links TRBV5-1 to TRBJ1-1; the D gene is possibly TRBD1 (5 bases). Deletions cut 0 bases from V and 1 base from J, with 16 bases between. The CDR3 sequence is 17 residues long. The germline gives CDR1 SGHRS, CDR2 YFSETQ.

The genes are TRBV15 and TRBJ1-2; D unresolved. In germline, CDR1 is LNHNV, CDR2 YYDKDF (reference sequence). CDR3 size: 14 residues. The V and J ends lost 5 bases and 8 bases respectively, with 18 bases between them. In nucleotides, the CDR3 is TGTGCCACCAGCGTCTCAATAGGGTCGGGGGGCTACACCTTC. Encoded protein: CATSVSIGSGGYTF.

The gene calls are TRBV5-1 and TRBJ2-1, with D unclear. The V and J ends lost 2 bases and 7 bases respectively, with 16 bases between them. In germline, CDR1 is SGHRS, CDR2 YFSETQ. This CDR3 comprises 15 residues. As DNA, the CDR3 is TGCGCCAGCAGCTTCTTCCCCGGGTTGAGGAATGAGCAGTTCTTC. It is translated as CASSFFPGLRNEQFF. Variable domain in full (rest from reference TRBV5-1 and TRBJ2-1): KAGVTQTPRYLIKTRGQQVTLSCSPISGHRSVSWYQQTPGQGLQFLFEYFSETQRNKGNFPGRFSGRQFSNSRSEMNVSTLELGDSALYLCASSFFPGLRNEQFFGPGTRLTVL.